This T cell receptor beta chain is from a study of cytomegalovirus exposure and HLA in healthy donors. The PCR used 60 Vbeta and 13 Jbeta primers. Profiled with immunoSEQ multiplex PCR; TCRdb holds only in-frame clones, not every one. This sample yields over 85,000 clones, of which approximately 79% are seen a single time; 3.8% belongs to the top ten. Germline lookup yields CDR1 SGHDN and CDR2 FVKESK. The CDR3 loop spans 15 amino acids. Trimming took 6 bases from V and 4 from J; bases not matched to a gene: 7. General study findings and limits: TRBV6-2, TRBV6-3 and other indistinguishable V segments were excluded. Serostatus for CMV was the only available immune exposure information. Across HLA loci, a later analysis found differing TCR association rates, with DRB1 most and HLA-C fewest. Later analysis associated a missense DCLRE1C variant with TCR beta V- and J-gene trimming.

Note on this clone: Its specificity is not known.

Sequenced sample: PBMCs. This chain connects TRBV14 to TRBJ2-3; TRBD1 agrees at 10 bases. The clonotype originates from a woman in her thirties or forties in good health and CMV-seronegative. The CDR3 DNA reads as TGTGCCAGCAGACGACAGGGGGCCCGGGCAGATACGCAGTATTTT. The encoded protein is CASRRQGARADTQYF.